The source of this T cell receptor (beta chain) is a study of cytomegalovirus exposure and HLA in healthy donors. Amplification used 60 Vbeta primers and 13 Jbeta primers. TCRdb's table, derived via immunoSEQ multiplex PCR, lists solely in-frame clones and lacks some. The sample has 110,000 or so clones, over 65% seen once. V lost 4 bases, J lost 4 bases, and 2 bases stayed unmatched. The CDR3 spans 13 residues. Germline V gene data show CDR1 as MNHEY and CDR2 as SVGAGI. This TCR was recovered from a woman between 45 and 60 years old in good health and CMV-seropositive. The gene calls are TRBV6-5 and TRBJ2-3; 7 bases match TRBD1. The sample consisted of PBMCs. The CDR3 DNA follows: TGTGCCAGCAGTTTAACAGGGGCAGATACGCAGTATTTT. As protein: CASSLTGADTQYF.